This TCR beta chain came from a study of shared clonotypes between healthy human individuals. Study context: A donor's plate count was three for CD4 naive and three for CD4 memory; CD8 naive had two and CD8 memory one. Findings and caveats of the study: A limitation of the genetic and exposure-history diversity represented arose from few donors. A generally larger estimated richness was seen in naive subsets than in memory subsets.

On this clone itself: Its antigen is not known.

The CDR3 is 17 amino acids. Germline V gene sequence: CDR1 SGHTA, CDR2 FQGNSA. V shed 5 bases, J shed 4 bases, and the junction held 13 bases outside the gene matches. Each replicate PCR on the sorted subsets used about 0.2 ug DNA (approximately 33,000 T cell genomes). The method was immunoSEQ multiplex PCR; TCRdb's version includes in-frame clones alone and lacks a portion of them. This table has 2 million to 2.5 million clones, approximately 93% appearing once. The rearrangement joins TRBV7-2 to TRBJ2-7; 11 nucleotides line up with TRBD2. The receptor's source is a man between 18 and 35 years old in good health. Some clones in this sample may be carry-over from other donors' samples. The material sequenced was naive CD4+ T cells from PBMCs. Subset: CD45RA+ positively selected. CDR3 coding DNA: TGTGCCAGCAGCGGGACCACTAGCGGGAGTAATCTATACGAGCAGTACTTC. The encoded protein is CASSGTTSGSNLYEQYF.